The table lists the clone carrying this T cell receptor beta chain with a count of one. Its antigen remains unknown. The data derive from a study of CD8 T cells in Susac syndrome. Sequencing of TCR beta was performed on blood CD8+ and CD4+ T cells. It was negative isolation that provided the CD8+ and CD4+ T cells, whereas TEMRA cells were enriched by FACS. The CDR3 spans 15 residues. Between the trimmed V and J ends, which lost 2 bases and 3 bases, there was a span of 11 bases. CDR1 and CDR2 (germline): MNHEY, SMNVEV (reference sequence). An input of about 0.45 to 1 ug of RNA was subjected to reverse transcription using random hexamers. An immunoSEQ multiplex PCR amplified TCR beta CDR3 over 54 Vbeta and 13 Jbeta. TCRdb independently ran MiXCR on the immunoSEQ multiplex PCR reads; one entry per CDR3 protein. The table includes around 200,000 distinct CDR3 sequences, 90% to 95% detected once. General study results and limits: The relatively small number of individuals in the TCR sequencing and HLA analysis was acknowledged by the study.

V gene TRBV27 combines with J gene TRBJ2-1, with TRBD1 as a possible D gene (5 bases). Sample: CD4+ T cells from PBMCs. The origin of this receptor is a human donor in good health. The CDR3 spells CASSLRGANYNEQFF. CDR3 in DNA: TGTGCCAGCAGTTTACGTGGGGCTAACTACAATGAGCAGTTCTTC.